These 3 T cell receptor beta chains originate from one sample sequenced in a study of beta chain features in type 1 diabetes. General study results and limits: Across all four CD4+ subsets, people with type 1 diabetes showed modestly shorter TCRB CDR3s.

Expressed TCRB transcripts got sequenced, as all isolated RNA was reverse transcribed. Sequencing used immunoSEQ multiplex PCR; TCRdb keeps in-frame clones, though not all of them. The data show a few hundred thousand clones, about 20% seen once. Antigens for these TCRs are unknown. The source material was naive CD4+ T cells from blood. The receptors were gathered from a woman aged 40 to 50 with type 1 diabetes.

This clone was detected only a few times. J is TRBJ2-1 and V is TRBV7-2; D ambiguous. Trimming removed 2 bases from V and 0 bases from J, with 8 bases in between. This CDR3 region has 15 residues. Germline lookup yields CDR1 SGHTA and CDR2 FQGNSA. The CDR3 here is CASSLTSLSYNEQFF. The CDR3 coding sequence is TGTGCCAGCAGCTTAACATCCCTCTCCTACAATGAGCAGTTCTTC. Full variable domain (missing parts from reference TRBV7-2 and TRBJ2-1): GAGVSQSPSNKVTEKGKDVELRCDPISGHTALYWYRQSLGQGLEFLIYFQGNSAPDKSGLPSDRFSAERTGGSVSTLTIQRTQQEDSAVYLCASSLTSLSYNEQFFGPGTRLTVL.

V is TRBV7-9 and J is TRBJ1-3; D unclear. This CDR3 comprises 14 residues. The V and J ends lost 4 bases and 1 base respectively, with 8 bases between them. Germline loops: CDR1 SEHNR, CDR2 FQNEAQ (reference sequence). Written as DNA, the CDR3 is TGTGCCAGCAGCTCACAAGATTCTGGAAACACCATATATTTT. Protein sequence: CASSSQDSGNTIYF.

This clone was found a few times. The V gene is TRBV30, the J gene TRBJ1-5; the D is unclear. The CDR3 is 12 amino acids. The germline V gene has CDR1 GTSNPN and CDR2 SVGIG (reference sequence). Trimming took 2 bases from V and 1 from J, leaving 3 bases between them. The CDR3 coding sequence is TGTGCCTGGAGTTTAAGCAATCAGCCCCAGCATTTT. Protein: CAWSLSNQPQHF.